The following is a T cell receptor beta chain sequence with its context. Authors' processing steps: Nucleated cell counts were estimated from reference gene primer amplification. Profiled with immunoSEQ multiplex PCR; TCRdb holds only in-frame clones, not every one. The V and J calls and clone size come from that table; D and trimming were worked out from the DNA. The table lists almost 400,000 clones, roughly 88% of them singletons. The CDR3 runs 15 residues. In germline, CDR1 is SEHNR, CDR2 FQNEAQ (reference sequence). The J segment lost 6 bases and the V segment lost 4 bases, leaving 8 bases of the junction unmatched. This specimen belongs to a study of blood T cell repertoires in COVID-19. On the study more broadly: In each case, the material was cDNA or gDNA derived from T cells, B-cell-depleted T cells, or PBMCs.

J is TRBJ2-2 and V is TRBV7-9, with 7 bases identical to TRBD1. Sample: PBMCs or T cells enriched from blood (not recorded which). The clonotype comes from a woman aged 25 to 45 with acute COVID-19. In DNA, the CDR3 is TGTGCCAGCAGCTCAGGGGGACAGTCGGCCGGGGAGCTGTTTTTT. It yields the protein CASSSGGQSAGELFF.